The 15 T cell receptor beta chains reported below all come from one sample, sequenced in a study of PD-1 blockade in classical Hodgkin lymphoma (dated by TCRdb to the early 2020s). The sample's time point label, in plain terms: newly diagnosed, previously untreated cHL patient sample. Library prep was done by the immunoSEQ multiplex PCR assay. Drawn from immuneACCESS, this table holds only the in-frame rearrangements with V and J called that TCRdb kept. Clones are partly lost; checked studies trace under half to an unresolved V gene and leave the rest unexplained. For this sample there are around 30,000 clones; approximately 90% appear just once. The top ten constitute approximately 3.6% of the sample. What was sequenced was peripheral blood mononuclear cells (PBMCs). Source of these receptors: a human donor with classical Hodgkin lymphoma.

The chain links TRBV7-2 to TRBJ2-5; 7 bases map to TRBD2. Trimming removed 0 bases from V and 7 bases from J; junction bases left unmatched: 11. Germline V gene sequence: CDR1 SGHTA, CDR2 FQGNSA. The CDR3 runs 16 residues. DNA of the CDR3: TGTGCCAGCAGCTTAGCGCGGCCGGGAGGCGCAGGGACCCAGTACTTC. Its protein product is CASSLARPGGAGTQYF.

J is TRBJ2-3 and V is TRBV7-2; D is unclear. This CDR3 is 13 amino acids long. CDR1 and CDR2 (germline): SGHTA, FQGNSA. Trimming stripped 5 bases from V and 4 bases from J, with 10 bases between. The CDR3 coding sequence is TGTGCCAGCAGCAGGCGACCCTCAGATACGCAGTATTTT. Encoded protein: CASSRRPSDTQYF.

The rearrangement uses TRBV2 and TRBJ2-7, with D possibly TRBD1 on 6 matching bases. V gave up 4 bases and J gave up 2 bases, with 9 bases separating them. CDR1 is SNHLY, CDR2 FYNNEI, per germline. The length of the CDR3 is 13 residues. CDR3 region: CASSASGAYEQYF. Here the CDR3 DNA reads TGTGCCAGCAGTGCGTCAGGGGCCTACGAGCAGTACTTC.

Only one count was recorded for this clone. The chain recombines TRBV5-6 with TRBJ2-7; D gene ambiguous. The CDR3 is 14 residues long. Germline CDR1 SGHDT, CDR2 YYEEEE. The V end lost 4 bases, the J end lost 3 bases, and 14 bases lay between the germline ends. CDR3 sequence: CASSPALGFYEQYF. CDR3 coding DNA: TGTGCCAGCAGCCCGGCCCTAGGGTTCTACGAGCAGTACTTC.

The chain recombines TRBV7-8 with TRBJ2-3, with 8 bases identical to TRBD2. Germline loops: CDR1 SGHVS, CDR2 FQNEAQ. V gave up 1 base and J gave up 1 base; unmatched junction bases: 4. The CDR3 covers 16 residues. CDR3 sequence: CASSLGLASGTDTQYF. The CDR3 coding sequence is TGTGCCAGCAGCTTAGGACTAGCGTCAGGCACAGATACGCAGTATTTT.

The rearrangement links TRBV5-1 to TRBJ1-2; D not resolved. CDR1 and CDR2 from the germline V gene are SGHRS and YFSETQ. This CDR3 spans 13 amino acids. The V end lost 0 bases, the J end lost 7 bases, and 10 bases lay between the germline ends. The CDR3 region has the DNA TGCGCCAGCAGCTTGGTTCTGGTGGGTGGCTACACCTTC. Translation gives CASSLVLVGGYTF. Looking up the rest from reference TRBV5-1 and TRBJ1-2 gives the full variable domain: KAGVTQTPRYLIKTRGQQVTLSCSPISGHRSVSWYQQTPGQGLQFLFEYFSETQRNKGNFPGRFSGRQFSNSRSEMNVSTLELGDSALYLCASSLVLVGGYTFGSGTRLTVV.

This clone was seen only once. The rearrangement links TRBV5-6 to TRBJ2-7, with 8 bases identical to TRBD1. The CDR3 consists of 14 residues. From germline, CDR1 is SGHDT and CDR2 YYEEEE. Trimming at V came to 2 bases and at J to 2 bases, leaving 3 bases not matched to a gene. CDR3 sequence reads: CASSFRDRPYEQYF. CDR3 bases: TGTGCCAGCAGCTTTCGGGACAGGCCCTACGAGCAGTACTTC.

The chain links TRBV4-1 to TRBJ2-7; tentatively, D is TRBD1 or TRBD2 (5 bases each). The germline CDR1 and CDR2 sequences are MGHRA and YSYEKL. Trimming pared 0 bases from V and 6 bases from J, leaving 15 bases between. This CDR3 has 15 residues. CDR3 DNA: TGCGCCAGCAGCCAAGATCTGGGGGTCGAGGGCGAGCAGTACTTC. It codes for CASSQDLGVEGEQYF.

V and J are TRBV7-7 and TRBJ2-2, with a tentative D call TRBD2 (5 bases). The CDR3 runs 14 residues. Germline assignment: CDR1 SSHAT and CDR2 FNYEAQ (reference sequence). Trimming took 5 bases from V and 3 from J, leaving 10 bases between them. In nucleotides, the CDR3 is TGTGCCAGCAGCCCAAGCGGACACACCGGGGAGCTGTTTTTT. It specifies CASSPSGHTGELFF.

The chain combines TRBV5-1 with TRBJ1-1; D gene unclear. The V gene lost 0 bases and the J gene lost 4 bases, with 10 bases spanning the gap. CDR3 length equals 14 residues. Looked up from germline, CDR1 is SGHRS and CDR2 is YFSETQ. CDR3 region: CASSLDVGFTEAFF. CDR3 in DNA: TGCGCCAGCAGCTTGGACGTAGGGTTCACTGAAGCTTTCTTT.

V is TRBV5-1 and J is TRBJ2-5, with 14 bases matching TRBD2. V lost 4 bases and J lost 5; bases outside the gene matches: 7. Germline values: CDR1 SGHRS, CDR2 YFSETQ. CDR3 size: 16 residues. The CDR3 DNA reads TGCGCCAGCAGCCCAGGGACTAGCGGGAGTACGGAGACCCAGTACTTC. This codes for CASSPGTSGSTETQYF.

This chain's CDR3 is CASSVTSGPSEQFF. The CDR3 nucleotides are TGTGCCAGCAGTGTGACTAGCGGACCCAGTGAGCAGTTCTTC. The chain couples TRBV2 to TRBJ2-1, with 9 bases matching TRBD2. Germline V CDR1 and CDR2: SNHLY, FYNNEI. V shed 4 bases, J shed 9 bases, and the junction held 7 bases outside the gene matches. There are 14 residues in the CDR3.

DNA for the CDR3: TGTGCCAGCAGTCTACCGGACAGGTTTGTGAATACGCAGTATTTT. It translates to CASSLPDRFVNTQYF. V is TRBV5-6 and J is TRBJ2-3, with TRBD1 identical over 7 bases. This CDR3 contains 15 residues. V lost 5 bases, J lost 7 bases, and 13 bases stayed unmatched. Germline CDR1 SGHDT, CDR2 YYEEEE.

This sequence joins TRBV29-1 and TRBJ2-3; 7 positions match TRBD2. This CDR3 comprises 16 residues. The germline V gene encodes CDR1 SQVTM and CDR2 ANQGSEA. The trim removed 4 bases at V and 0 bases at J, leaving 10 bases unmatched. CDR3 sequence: CSVVGTTGSSTDTQYF. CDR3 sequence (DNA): TGCAGCGTTGTGGGGACTACCGGGTCTAGCACAGATACGCAGTATTTT.

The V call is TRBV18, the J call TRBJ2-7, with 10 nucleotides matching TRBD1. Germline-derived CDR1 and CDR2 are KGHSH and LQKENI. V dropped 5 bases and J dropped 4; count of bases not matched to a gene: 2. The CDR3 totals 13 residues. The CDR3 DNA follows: TGTGCCAGCTCAAGGGACAGGGGTTACGAGCAGTACTTC. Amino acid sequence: CASSRDRGYEQYF.